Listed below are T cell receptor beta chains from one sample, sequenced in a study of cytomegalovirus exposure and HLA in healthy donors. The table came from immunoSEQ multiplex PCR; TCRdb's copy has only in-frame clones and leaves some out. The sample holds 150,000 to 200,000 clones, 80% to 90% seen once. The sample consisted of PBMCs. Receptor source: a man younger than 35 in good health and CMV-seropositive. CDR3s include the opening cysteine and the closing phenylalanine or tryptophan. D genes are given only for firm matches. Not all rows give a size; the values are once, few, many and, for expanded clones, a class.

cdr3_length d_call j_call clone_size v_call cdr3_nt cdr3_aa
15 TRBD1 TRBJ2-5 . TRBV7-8 TGTGCCAGCAGCCCTTTGCGGGACAGGGGAGAGACCCAGTACTTC CASSPLRDRGETQYF
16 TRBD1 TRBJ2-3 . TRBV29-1 TGCAGCGTCGTAAGTGCAGACAGGGGAATTACAGATACGCAGTATTTT CSVVSADRGITDTQYF
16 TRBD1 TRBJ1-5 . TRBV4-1 TGCGCCAGCAGCCATACGGACAGGGGAGGGGATCAGCCCCAGCATTTT CASSHTDRGGDQPQHF
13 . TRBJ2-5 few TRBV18 TGTGCCAGCTCACCAGGGCAGCAAGAGACCCAGTACTTC CASSPGQQETQYF
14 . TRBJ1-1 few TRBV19 TGTGCCAGTACGGGGTTCTACGCGGGGACTGAAGCTTTCTTT CASTGFYAGTEAFF
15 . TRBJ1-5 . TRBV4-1 TGCGCCAGCAGCCAAGACGTCGTAGGGGATCAGCCCCAGCATTTT CASSQDVVGDQPQHF
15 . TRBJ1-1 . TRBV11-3 TGTGCCAGCAGCTCCCCCCGACAGGAGAACACTGAAGCTTTCTTT CASSSPRQENTEAFF
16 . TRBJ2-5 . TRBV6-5 TGTGCCAGCAGTTACTCGACTTTCTCGGGTGGAGAGACCCAGTACTTC CASSYSTFSGGETQYF
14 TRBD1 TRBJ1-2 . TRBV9 TGTGCCAGCAGCGCAATACAGGGGGCTCATGGCTACACCTTC CASSAIQGAHGYTF
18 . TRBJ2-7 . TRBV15 TGTGCCACCAGCAGAGATCCGTCCGGACAGTCCTCTGCCTACGAGCAGTACTTC CATSRDPSGQSSAYEQYF
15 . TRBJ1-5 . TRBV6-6 TGTGCCAGCAGTTACGGGAGGTCACCTAATCAGCCCCAGCATTTT CASSYGRSPNQPQHF
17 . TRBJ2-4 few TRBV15 TGTGCCACCAGCAGAGACATGGACAACCTAGCCAAAAACATTCAGTACTTC CATSRDMDNLAKNIQYF
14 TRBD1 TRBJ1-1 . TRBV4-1 TGCGCCAGCAGCCTAGGGACAGCGAACACTGAAGCTTTCTTT CASSLGTANTEAFF
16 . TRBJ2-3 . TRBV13 TGTGCCAGCAGCCCAAAGCGGGTTACTAGCACAGATACGCAGTATTTT CASSPKRVTSTDTQYF
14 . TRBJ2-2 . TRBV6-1 TGTGCCAGCAGTGAAATGAGGGTGGCCGGGGAGCTGTTTTTT CASSEMRVAGELFF
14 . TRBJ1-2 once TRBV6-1 TGTGCCAGCAGAAAGACACAGGGAGGGGATGGCTACACCTTC CASRKTQGGDGYTF
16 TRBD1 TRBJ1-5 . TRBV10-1 TGCGCCAGCAGTGACCCGGACAGGGGGCGGGCTCAGCCCCAGCATTTT CASSDPDRGRAQPQHF
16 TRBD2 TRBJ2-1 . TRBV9 TGTGCCAGCAGCCCCAGACTAGCGGGTGTCTACAATGAGCAGTTCTTC CASSPRLAGVYNEQFF
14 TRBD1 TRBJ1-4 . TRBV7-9 TGTGCCAGCAGCGCCACAGGGGTAGGGGAAAAACTGTTTTTT CASSATGVGEKLFF
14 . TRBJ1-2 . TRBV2 TGTGCCAGCAGTGAAGTTCGGGCTAACTATGGCTACACCTTC CASSEVRANYGYTF
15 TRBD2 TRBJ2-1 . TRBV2 TGTGCCAGCAGCAACTCTAGCGGGGGGTATCTTGAGCAGTTCTTC CASSNSSGGYLEQFF
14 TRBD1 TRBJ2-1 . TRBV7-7 TGTGCCAGCAGCTTAGGACAGGGGGCCAATGAGCAGTTCTTC CASSLGQGANEQFF
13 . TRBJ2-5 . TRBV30 TGTGCCTGGAGTGTCTTTGAGGGCGAGACCCAGTACTTC CAWSVFEGETQYF
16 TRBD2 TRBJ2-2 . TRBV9 TGTGCCAGCAGCCCTAGCGGGGGGTTCAACACCGGGGAGCTGTTTTTT CASSPSGGFNTGELFF
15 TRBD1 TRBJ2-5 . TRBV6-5 TGTGCCAGCAGTCCACAAATCGCAGGGGGAGAGACCCAGTACTTC CASSPQIAGGETQYF
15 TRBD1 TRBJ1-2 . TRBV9 TGTGCCAGCAGGGCAGACAGGGAAACGGGCTATGGCTACACCTTC CASRADRETGYGYTF
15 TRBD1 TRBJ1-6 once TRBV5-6 TGTGCCAGCAGCTTTAAGGACAGGGTATATTCACCCCTCCACTTT CASSFKDRVYSPLHF
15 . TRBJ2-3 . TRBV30 TGTGCCTGGAGTACCGGGGGTACTAGCACAGATACGCAGTATTTT CAWSTGGTSTDTQYF
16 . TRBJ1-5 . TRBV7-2 TGTGCCAGCAGCTTAGCGACGGGGGTGAGCAATCAGCCCCAGCATTTT CASSLATGVSNQPQHF
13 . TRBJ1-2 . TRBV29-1 TGCAGCGTGGTCCATACCGACCGGGAGGGCTACACCTTC CSVVHTDREGYTF
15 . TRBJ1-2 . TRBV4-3 TGCGCCAGCAGCCAAGATATCGGGAATAACTATGGCTACACCTTC CASSQDIGNNYGYTF
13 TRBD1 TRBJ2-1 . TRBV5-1 TGCGCCAGCAGGGACAGGTCCTACAATGAGCAGTTCTTC CASRDRSYNEQFF
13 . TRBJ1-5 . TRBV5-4 TGTGCCAGCAGCGATGGCCCGAATCAGCCCCAGCATTTT CASSDGPNQPQHF
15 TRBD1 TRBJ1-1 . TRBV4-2 TGTGCCAGCAGCCAAGAACAGGGGGCGATAGCTGAAGCTTTCTTT CASSQEQGAIAEAFF
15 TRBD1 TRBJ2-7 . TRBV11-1 TGTGCCAGCAGCTTAATCGGGACAGGGGGCTCCGAGCAGTACTTC CASSLIGTGGSEQYF
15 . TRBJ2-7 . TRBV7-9 TGTGCCAGCAGCTTAGAGCACAGGGAGGGCTACGAGCAGTACTTC CASSLEHREGYEQYF
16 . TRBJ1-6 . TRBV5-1 TGCGCCAGCAGCTTGGGTGGAGGGGAAATTTATTCACCCCTCCACTTT CASSLGGGEIYSPLHF
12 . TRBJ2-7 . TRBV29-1 TGCAGCGTTGAAGGGGCCGCCTACGAGCAGTACTTC CSVEGAAYEQYF
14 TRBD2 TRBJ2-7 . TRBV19 TGTGCCAGTAGTATCCCCGGGGGGACCTACGAGCAGTACTTC CASSIPGGTYEQYF
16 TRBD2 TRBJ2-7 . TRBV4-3 TGCGCCAGCAGCCAAGATTGGGCTAGCGGGGGCTACGAGCAGTACTTC CASSQDWASGGYEQYF
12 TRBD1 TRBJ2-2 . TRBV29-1 TGCAGCGGATACAGGGGTGCCGGGGAGCTGTTTTTT CSGYRGAGELFF
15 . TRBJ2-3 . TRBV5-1 TGCGCCAGCAGCTTGGCCCCAGGGGAACGAGATACGCAGTATTTT CASSLAPGERDTQYF
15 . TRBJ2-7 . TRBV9 TGTGCCAGCAGCGTAGGGGGCGGTCAGATCTACGAGCAGTACTTC CASSVGGGQIYEQYF
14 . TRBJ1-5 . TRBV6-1 TGTGCCAGCAGTGAATCCCGGGGGAATCAGCCCCAGCATTTT CASSESRGNQPQHF
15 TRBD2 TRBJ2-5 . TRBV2 TGTGCCAGCAGTGTGGGCGGGGGGCCGGGAGAGACCCAGTACTTC CASSVGGGPGETQYF
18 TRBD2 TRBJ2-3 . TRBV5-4 TGTGCCAGCAGCTTGGCCCCGGGGGGGGCCGCTAGCACAGATACGCAGTATTTT CASSLAPGGAASTDTQYF
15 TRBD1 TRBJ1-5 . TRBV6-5 TGTGCCAGCAGCCTGGACAGGGCTAGCAATCAGCCCCAGCATTTT CASSLDRASNQPQHF
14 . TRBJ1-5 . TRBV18 TGTGCCAGCTCACCAGTGACTACAAATCAGCCCCAGCATTTT CASSPVTTNQPQHF